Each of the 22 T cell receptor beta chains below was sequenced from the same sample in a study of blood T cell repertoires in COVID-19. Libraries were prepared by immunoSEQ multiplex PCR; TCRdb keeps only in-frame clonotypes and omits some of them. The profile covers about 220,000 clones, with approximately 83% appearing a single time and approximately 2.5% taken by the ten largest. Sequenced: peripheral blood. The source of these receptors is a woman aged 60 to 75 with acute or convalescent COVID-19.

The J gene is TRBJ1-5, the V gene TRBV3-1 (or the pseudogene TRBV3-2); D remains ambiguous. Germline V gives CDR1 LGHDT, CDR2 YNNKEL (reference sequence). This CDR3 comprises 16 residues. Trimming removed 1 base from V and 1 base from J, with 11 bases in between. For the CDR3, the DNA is TGTGCCAGCAGCCAAGGGCCGGGTAAGAGCAATCAGCCCCAGCATTTT. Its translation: CASSQGPGKSNQPQHF.

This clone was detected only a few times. The CDR3 here is CASSLAGADTQYF. CDR3 bases: TGTGCCAGCAGCTTGGCCGGGGCAGATACGCAGTATTTT. The chain has TRBV5-4 and TRBJ2-3, with D possibly matching TRBD2 (5 bases). V lost 0 bases and J lost 4, with 6 bases in between. The length of the CDR3 is 13 residues. Germline CDR1 and CDR2: SGHNT and YYREEE (reference sequence).

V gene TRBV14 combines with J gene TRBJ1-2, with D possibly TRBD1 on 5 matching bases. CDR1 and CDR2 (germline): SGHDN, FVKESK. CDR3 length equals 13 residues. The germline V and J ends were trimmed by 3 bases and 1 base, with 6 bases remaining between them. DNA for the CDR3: TGTGCCAGCAGCCAGGACATTAACTATGGCTACACCTTC. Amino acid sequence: CASSQDINYGYTF.

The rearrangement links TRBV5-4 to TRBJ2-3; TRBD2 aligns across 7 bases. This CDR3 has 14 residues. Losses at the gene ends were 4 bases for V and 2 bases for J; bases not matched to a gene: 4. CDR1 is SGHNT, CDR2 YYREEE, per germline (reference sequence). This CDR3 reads CASSSGVFTDTQYF. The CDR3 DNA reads TGTGCCAGCAGCAGCGGGGTATTCACAGATACGCAGTATTTT.

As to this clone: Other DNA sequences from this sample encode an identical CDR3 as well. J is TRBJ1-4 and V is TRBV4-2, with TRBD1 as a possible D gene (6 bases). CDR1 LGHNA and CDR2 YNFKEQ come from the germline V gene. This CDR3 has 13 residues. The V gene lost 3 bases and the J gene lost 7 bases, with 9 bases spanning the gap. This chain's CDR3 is CASSQAGVEKLFF. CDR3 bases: TGTGCCAGCAGCCAGGCAGGGGTTGAAAAACTGTTTTTT.

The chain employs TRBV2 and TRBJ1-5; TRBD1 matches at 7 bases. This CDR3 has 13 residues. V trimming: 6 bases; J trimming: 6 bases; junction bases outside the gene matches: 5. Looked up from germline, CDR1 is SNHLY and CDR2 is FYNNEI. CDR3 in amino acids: CASRGTVGQPQHF. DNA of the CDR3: TGTGCCAGCAGGGGGACAGTTGGTCAGCCCCAGCATTTT.

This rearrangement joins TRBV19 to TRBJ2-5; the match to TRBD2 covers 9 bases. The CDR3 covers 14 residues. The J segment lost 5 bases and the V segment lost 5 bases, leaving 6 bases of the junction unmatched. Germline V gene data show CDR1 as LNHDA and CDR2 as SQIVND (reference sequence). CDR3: CASSPGLARETQYF. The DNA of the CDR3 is TGTGCCAGTAGTCCCGGACTAGCGCGGGAGACCCAGTACTTC.

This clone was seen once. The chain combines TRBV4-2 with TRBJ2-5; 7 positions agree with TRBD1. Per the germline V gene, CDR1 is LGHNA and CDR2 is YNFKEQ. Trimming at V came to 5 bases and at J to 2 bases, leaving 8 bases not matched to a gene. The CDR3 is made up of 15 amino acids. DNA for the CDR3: TGTGCCAGCAGCTTCCGGGACAGCGGACAAGAGACCCAGTACTTC. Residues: CASSFRDSGQETQYF.

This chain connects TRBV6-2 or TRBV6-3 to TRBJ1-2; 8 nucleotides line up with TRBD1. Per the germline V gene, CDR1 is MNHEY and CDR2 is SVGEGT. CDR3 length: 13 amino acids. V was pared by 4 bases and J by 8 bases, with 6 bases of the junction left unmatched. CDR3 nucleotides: TGTGCCAGCAGTTGGACAGGGAGGGAAGGCTACACCTTC. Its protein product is CASSWTGREGYTF.

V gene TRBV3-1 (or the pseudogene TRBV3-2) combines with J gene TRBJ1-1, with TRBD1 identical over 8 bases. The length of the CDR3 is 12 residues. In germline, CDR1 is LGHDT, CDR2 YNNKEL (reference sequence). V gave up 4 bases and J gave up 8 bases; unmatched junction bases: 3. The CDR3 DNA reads TGTGCCAGCAGCCTTAGGACAGGGGAAGCTTTCTTT. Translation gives CASSLRTGEAFF.

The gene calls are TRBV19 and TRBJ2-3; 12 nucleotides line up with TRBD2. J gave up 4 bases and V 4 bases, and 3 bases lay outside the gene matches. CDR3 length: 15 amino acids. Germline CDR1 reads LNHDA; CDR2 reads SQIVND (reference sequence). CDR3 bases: TGTGCCAGTAGTAGGACTAGCGGGAATTCAGATACGCAGTATTTT. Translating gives CASSRTSGNSDTQYF. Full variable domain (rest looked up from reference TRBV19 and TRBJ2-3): DGGITQSPKYLFRKEGQNVTLSCEQNLNHDAMYWYRQDPGQGLRLIYYSQIVNDFQKGDIAEGYSVSREKKESFPLTVTSAQKNPTAFYLCASSRTSGNSDTQYFGPGTRLTVL.

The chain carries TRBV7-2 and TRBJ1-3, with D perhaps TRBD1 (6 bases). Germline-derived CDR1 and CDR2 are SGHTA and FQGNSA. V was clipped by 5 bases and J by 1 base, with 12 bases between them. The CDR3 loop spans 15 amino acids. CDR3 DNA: TGTGCCAGCAGCGAGCAGGGACAATCTGGAAACACCATATATTTT. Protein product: CASSEQGQSGNTIYF.

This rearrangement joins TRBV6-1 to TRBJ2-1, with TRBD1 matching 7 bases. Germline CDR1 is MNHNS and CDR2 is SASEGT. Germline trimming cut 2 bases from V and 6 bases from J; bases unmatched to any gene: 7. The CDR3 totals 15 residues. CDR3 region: CASSERAGGPNEQFF. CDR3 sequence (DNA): TGTGCCAGCAGTGAACGGGCAGGGGGTCCCAATGAGCAGTTCTTC.

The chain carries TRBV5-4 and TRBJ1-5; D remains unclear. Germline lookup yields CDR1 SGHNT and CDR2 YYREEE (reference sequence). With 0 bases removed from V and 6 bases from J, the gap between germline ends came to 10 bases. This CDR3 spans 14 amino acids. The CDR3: CASSLDPGSQPQHF. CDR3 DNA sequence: TGTGCCAGCAGCTTGGATCCGGGGTCTCAGCCCCAGCATTTT. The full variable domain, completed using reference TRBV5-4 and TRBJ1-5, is ETGVTQSPTHLIKTRGQQVTLRCSSQSGHNTVSWYQQALGQGPQFIFQYYREEENGRGNFPPRFSGLQFPNYSSELNVNALELDDSALYLCASSLDPGSQPQHFGDGTRLSIL.

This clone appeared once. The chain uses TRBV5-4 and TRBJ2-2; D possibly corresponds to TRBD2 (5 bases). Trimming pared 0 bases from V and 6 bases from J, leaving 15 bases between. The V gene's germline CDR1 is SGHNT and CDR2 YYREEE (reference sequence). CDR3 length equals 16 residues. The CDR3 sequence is CASSLVSTPGSGELFF. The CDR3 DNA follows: TGTGCCAGCAGCTTGGTTTCAACACCGGGGTCCGGGGAGCTGTTTTTT.

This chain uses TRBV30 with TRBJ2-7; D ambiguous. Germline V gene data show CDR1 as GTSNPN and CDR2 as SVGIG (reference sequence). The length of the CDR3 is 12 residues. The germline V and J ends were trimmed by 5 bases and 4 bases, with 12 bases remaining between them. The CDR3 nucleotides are TGTGCCTGGGGGGAAGCGAGATACGAGCAGTACTTC. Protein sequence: CAWGEARYEQYF.

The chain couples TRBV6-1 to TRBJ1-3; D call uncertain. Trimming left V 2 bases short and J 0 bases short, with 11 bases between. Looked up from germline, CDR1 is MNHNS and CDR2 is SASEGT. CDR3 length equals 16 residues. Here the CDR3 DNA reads TGTGCCAGCAGTGAAACCACAGCTACCTCTGGAAACACCATATATTTT. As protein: CASSETTATSGNTIYF.

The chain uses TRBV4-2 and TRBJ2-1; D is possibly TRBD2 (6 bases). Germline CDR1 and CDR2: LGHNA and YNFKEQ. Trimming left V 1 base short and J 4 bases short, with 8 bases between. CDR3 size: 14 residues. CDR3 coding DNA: TGTGCCAGCAGCCAAGGCGGGGAATACAATGAGCAGTTCTTC. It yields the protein CASSQGGEYNEQFF.

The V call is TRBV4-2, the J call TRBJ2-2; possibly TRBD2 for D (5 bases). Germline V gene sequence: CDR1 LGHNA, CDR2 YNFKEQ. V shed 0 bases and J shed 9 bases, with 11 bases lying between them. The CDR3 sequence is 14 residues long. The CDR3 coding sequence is TGTGCCAGCAGCCAAGACCCAGAGGGTCGGGAGCTGTTTTTT. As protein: CASSQDPEGRELFF.

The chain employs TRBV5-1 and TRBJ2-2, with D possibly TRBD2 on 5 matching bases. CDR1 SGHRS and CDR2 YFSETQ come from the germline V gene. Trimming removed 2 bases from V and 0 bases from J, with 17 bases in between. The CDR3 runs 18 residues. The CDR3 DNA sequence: TGCGCCAGCAGCTTTAGAGGGCCAGCGTTCGCGAACACCGGGGAGCTGTTTTTT. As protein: CASSFRGPAFANTGELFF.

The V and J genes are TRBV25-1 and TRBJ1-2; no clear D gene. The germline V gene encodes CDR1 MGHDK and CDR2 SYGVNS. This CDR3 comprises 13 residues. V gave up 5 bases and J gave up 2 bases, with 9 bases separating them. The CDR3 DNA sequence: TGTGCCAGCAGTCCCCACGGGAACTATGGCTACACCTTC. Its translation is CASSPHGNYGYTF.

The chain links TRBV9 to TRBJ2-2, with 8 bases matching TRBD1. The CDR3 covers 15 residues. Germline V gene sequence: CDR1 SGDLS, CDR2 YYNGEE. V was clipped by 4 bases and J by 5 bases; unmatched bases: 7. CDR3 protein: CASSPQGAPTGELFF. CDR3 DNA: TGTGCCAGCAGCCCTCAGGGGGCCCCAACCGGGGAGCTGTTTTTT.